This T cell receptor (beta chain) stems from a study of T cell responses to AZD1222 COVID-19 vaccine. Study results and limitations: Most donors were white British, females outnumbered males, and clonal diversity was possibly underestimated.

CDR3 length: 17 amino acids. Turning to this clone: Its specificity is unknown.

Measured with immunoSEQ multiplex PCR; TCRdb has only the in-frame clones, and not every one. Found here are about 120,000 clones, 88% of them singletons; the top ten hold around 6%. Material: peripheral blood, obtained on day 0 of AZD1222 vaccination. The chain uses TRBV21-1 and TRBJ2-4; no check of the table's D call, TRBD2, against the DNA was made. TRBV21-1 is shown as a pseudogene. The clonotype originates from an adult in good health. CDR3 coding DNA: TGTGCCAGCAGCAAATTCCCGCCGGAGGGACCCAAAAACATTCAGTACTTC. This gives the protein CASSKFPPEGPKNIQYF.